This T cell receptor (beta chain) is from a study of T cells after yellow fever vaccination. About this clonotype: The antigen is undetermined.

Trimming cost V 1 base and J 0 bases, with 10 bases left between them. Per germline, CDR1 MGHRA and CDR2 YSYEKL. There are 16 residues in the CDR3. TCRdb reprocessed the 5' RACE reads with MiXCR, giving one entry per CDR3 protein. Of under 700,000 distinct CDR3 sequences listed, 17% are singletons. Overall study results and limits: Subsequent to the booster, the majority of primary-vaccination clones reappeared (around 95% CD4, 80% to 90% CD8).

Sequencing was performed on PBMCs, taken less than 6 days after the first yellow fever vaccination. This clonotype was obtained from a man in his late teens or twenties who received the YFV17D yellow fever vaccine. The genes are TRBV4-1 and TRBJ1-5; no firm D call. CDR3 in amino acids: CASSQADGFSNQPQHF. The CDR3 DNA is TGCGCCAGCAGCCAAGCGGACGGATTTAGCAATCAGCCCCAGCATTTT.